Each of the 10 T cell receptor beta chains below was sequenced from the same sample in a study of cytomegalovirus exposure and HLA in healthy donors. Primers: 60 Vbeta forward and 13 Jbeta reverse. Generated by immunoSEQ multiplex PCR, the TCRdb table keeps only in-frame clones and is missing some. The sample has around 150,000 clones, just over 75% seen once. The specimen was PBMCs. The receptors derive from a woman in her thirties or forties in good health and CMV-seronegative.

The CDR3 DNA sequence: TGTGCCAGCAGCCCAGATGGGCGGGAAGCAGAGACCCAGTACTTC. Its protein is CASSPDGREAETQYF. V gene TRBV11-3 combines with J gene TRBJ2-5; possible D gene TRBD2, 6 bases. Germline values: CDR1 SGHNT, CDR2 YENEEA. V was trimmed by 5 bases and J by 4 bases, leaving 17 bases between them. This CDR3 is 15 amino acids long.

With regard to this clone: Additional DNA sequences in this sample encode the identical CDR3. The chain's CDR3 is CASSPGYEQYF. The DNA of the CDR3 is TGTGCCAGCAGTCCCGGCTACGAGCAGTACTTC. V and J are TRBV28 and TRBJ2-7, with D unresolved. Germline lookup yields CDR1 MDHEN and CDR2 SYDVKM. CDR3 length: 11 amino acids. Trimming took 5 bases from V and 3 from J, leaving 5 bases between them.

The genes are TRBV4-2 and TRBJ2-7; D is ambiguous. CDR1 and CDR2 (germline): LGHNA, YNFKEQ. Trimming removed 0 bases at V and 3 bases at J, with 15 bases between. This CDR3 spans 16 amino acids. The CDR3 region is CASSQDHEENHYEQYF. The CDR3 coding sequence is TGTGCCAGCAGCCAAGACCACGAGGAGAATCACTACGAGCAGTACTTC.

This clone was observed a handful of times. The V and J genes are TRBV5-1 and TRBJ1-2; 7 bases align to TRBD1. V lost 3 bases and J lost 7; bases outside the gene matches: 6. Germline V CDR1 and CDR2: SGHRS, YFSETQ. This CDR3 has 13 amino acids. CDR3 in amino acids: CASSSQGTTGYTF. For the CDR3, the DNA is TGCGCCAGCAGCTCACAGGGGACAACTGGCTACACCTTC.

The chain employs TRBV7-9 and TRBJ1-1; 7 nucleotides agree with TRBD1. The V segment lost 2 bases and the J segment 5 bases; nucleotides outside the gene matches: 17. Looked up from germline, CDR1 is SEHNR and CDR2 is FQNEAQ (reference sequence). The CDR3 has 18 residues. This chain's CDR3 is CASSLLLGYRGERTEAFF. The DNA of the CDR3 is TGTGCCAGCAGCTTACTTTTAGGGTACAGGGGAGAGAGGACTGAAGCTTTCTTT. Filled out from reference TRBV7-9 and TRBJ1-1, the complete variable domain reads DTGVSQNPRHKITKRGQNVTFRCDPISEHNRLYWYRQTLGQGPEFLTYFQNEAQLEKSRLLSDRFSAERPKGSFSTLEIQRTEQGDSAMYLCASSLLLGYRGERTEAFFGQGTRLTVV.

The CDR3 protein is CASSLGGAVMNEQFF. The CDR3 DNA reads TGTGCCAGCAGCTTAGGGGGGGCGGTAATGAATGAGCAGTTCTTC. The genes are TRBV5-4 and TRBJ2-1; tentative D call: TRBD2 (7 bases). V lost 2 bases and J 7 bases, leaving 16 bases between the germline ends. This CDR3 spans 15 amino acids. Germline CDR1 SGHNT, CDR2 YYREEE (reference sequence). Supplemented by reference TRBV5-4 and TRBJ2-1, the full variable domain reads ETGVTQSPTHLIKTRGQQVTLRCSSQSGHNTVSWYQQALGQGPQFIFQYYREEENGRGNFPPRFSGLQFPNYSSELNVNALELDDSALYLCASSLGGAVMNEQFFGPGTRLTVL.

The chain recombines TRBV2 with TRBJ2-1; tentatively, D is TRBD2 (6 bases). This CDR3 region has 15 residues. Trimming removed 6 bases from V and 0 bases from J, with 12 bases in between. Germline values: CDR1 SNHLY, CDR2 FYNNEI. Here the CDR3 reads CASRRDGSSYNEQFF. CDR3 DNA sequence: TGTGCCAGCAGAAGGGACGGGAGCTCCTACAATGAGCAGTTCTTC.

This clone was seen once. The V and J genes are TRBV5-6 and TRBJ2-7, with TRBD1 matching over 7 bases. J gave up 5 bases and V 2 bases, and 4 bases lay outside the gene matches. Germline V gives CDR1 SGHDT, CDR2 YYEEEE. The CDR3 extends over 13 amino acids. This chain's CDR3 is CASSFRDRNEQYF. CDR3 in DNA: TGTGCCAGCAGCTTCAGGGACAGAAACGAGCAGTACTTC.

This clone showed up just once. The chain employs TRBV2 and TRBJ1-5, with a weak D call TRBD1 (6 bases). The CDR3 contains 13 residues. CDR1 and CDR2 from the germline V gene are SNHLY and FYNNEI. Trimming took 5 bases from V and 5 from J, leaving 10 bases between them. The CDR3 here is CASSRDTHQPQHF. The CDR3 DNA reads as TGTGCCAGCAGTCGGGACACCCATCAGCCCCAGCATTTT.

Only a few counts were recorded for this clone. The chain recombines TRBV6-5 with TRBJ2-2, with D possibly TRBD2 on 5 matching bases. The germline V gene has CDR1 MNHEY and CDR2 SVGAGI. V dropped 3 bases and J dropped 7 bases, with 9 bases sitting between them. The CDR3 is made up of 13 amino acids. CDR3 DNA: TGTGCCAGCAGTTATTATGAGGGCGGGGAGCTGTTTTTT. It encodes CASSYYEGGELFF.